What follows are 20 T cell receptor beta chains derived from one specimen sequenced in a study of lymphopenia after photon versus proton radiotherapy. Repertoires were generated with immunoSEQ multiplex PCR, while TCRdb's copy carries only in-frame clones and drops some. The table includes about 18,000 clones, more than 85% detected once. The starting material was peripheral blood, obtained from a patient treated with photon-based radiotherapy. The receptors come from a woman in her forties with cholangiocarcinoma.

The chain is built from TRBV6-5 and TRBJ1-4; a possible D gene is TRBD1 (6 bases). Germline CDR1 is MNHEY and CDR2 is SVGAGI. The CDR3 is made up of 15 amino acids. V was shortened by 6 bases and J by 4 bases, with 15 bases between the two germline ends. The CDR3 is CASSQDRSYNEKLFF. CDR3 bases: TGTGCCAGCAGCCAGGACAGATCCTATAATGAAAAACTGTTTTTT.

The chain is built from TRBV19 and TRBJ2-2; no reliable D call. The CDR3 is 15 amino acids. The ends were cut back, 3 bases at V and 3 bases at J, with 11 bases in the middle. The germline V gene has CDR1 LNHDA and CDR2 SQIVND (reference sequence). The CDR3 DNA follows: TGTGCCAGTAGTATTGGGCAGAGTTACACCGGGGAGCTGTTTTTT. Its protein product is CASSIGQSYTGELFF.

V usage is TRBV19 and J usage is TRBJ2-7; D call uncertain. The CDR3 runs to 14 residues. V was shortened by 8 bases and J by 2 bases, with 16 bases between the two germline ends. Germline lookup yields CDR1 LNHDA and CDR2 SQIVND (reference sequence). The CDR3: CASSVPGTTYEQYF. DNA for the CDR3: TGTGCCAGTTCGGTGCCAGGTACTACCTACGAGCAGTACTTC.

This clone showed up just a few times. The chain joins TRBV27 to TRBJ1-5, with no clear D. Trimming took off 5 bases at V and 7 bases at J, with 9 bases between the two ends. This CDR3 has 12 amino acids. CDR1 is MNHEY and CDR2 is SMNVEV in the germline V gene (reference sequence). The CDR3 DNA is TGTGCCAGCAGTATACTGGGCCAGCCCCAGCATTTT. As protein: CASSILGQPQHF.

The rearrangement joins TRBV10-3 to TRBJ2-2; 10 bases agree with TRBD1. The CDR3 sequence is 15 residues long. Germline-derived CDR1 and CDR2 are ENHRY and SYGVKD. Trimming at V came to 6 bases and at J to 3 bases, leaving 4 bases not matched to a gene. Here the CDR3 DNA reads TGTGCCATCAGGCGGGACAGGGGAGACACCGGGGAGCTGTTTTTT. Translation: CAIRRDRGDTGELFF.

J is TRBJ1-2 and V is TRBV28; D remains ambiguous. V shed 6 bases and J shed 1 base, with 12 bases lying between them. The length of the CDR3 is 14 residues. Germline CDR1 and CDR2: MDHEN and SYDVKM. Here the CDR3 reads CASSHEGLNYGYTF. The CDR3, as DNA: TGTGCCAGCAGCCACGAAGGACTTAACTATGGCTACACCTTC.

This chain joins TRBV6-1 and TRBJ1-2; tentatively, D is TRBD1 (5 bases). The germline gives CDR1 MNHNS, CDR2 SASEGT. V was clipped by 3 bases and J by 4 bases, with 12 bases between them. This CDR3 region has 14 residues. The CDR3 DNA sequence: TGTGCCAGCAGTGAGTCAGGGCGGTTCTATGGCTACACCTTC. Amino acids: CASSESGRFYGYTF.

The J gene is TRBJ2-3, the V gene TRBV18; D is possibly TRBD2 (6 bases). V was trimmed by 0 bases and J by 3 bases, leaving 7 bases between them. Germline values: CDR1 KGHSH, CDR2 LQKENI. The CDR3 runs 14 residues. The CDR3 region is CASSPPGRTDTQYF. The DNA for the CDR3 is TGTGCCAGCTCACCACCTGGGAGGACAGATACGCAGTATTTT.

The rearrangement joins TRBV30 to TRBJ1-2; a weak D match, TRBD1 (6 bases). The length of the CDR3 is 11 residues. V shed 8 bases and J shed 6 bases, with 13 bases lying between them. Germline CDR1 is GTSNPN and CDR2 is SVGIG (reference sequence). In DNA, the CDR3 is TGTGCCGAAAACCAGGGGAATGGCTACACCTTC. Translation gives CAENQGNGYTF.

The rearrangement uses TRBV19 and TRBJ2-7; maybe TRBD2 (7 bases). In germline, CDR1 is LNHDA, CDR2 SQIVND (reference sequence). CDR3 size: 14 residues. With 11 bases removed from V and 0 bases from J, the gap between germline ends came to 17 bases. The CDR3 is CALEGGGSSYEQYF. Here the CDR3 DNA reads TGTGCCCTTGAGGGGGGGGGAAGCTCCTACGAGCAGTACTTC.

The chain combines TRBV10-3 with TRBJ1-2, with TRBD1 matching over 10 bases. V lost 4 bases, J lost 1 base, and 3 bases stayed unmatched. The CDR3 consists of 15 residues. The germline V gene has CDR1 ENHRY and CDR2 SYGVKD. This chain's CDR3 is CAISGTGGGNYGYTF. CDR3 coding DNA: TGTGCCATCAGTGGGACAGGGGGTGGTAACTATGGCTACACCTTC.

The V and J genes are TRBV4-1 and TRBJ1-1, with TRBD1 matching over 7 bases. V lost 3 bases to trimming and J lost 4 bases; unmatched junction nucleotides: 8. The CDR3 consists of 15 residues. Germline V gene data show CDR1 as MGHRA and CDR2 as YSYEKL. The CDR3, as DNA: TGCGCCAGCAGCCAGTTTGGACAGGTCGTCACTGAAGCTTTCTTT. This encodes CASSQFGQVVTEAFF.

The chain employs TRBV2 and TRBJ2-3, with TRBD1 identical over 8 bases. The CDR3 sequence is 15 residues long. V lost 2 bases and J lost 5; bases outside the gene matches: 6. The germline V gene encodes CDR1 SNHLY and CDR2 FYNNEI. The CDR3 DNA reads TGTGCCAGCAGTGAATGGGGGACAGGCGTAGATACGCAGTATTTT. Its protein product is CASSEWGTGVDTQYF.

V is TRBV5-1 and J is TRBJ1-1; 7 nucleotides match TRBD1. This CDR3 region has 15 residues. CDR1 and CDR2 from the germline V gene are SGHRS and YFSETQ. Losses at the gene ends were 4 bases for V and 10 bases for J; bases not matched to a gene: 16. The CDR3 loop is CASSPTGTAGAAAFF. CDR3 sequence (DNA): TGCGCCAGCAGCCCAACCGGGACAGCCGGCGCAGCAGCTTTCTTT. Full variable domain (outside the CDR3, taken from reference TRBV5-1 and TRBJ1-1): KAGVTQTPRYLIKTRGQQVTLSCSPISGHRSVSWYQQTPGQGLQFLFEYFSETQRNKGNFPGRFSGRQFSNSRSEMNVSTLELGDSALYLCASSPTGTAGAAAFFGQGTRLTVV.

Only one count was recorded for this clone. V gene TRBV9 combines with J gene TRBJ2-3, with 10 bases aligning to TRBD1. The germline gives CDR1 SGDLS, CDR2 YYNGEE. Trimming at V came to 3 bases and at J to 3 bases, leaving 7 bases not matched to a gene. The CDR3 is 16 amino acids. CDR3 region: CASSATGGAGTDTQYF. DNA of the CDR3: TGTGCCAGCAGCGCGACAGGGGGCGCGGGTACAGATACGCAGTATTTT.

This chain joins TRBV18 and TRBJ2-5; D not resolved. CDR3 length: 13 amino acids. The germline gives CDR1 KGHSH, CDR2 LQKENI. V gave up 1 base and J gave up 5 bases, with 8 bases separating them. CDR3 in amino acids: CASSPLTVETQYF. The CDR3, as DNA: TGTGCCAGCTCACCACTTACGGTGGAGACCCAGTACTTC.

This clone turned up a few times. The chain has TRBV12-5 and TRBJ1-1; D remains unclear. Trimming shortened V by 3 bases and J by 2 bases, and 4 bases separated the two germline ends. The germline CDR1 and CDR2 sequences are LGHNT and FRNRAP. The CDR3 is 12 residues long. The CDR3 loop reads CASGLYNTEAFF. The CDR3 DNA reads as TGTGCTAGTGGTTTATATAACACTGAAGCTTTCTTT.

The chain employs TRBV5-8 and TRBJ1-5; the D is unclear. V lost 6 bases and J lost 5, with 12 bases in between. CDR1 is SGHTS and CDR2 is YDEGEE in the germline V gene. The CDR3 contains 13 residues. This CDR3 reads CASIPQVDQPQHF. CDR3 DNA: TGTGCCAGCATACCCCAGGTCGATCAGCCCCAGCATTTT.

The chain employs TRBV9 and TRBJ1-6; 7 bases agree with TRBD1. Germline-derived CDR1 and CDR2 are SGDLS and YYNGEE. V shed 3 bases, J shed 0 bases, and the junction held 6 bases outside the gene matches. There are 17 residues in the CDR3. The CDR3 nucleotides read TGTGCCAGCAGCGCTAACAGGGGAAGCTCCTATAATTCACCCCTCCACTTT. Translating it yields CASSANRGSSYNSPLHF.

The CDR3 DNA sequence: TGCAGCGTTGAAGACGGAAGCCGCGCGCCAGATACGCAGTATTTT. It codes for CSVEDGSRAPDTQYF. V is TRBV29-1 and J is TRBJ2-3; D remains unclear. The V end lost 0 bases, the J end lost 4 bases, and 14 bases lay between the germline ends. The CDR3 consists of 15 residues. Per the germline V gene, CDR1 is SQVTM and CDR2 is ANQGSEA.